The sequence of this T cell receptor (beta chain) was determined in a study of blood T cell repertoires in COVID-19. Study overall: Sample material is recorded as cDNA or gDNA derived from T cells, B-cell-depleted T cells, or PBMCs.

This CDR3 contains 13 residues. V lost 8 bases, J lost 0 bases, and 4 bases stayed unmatched. Germline V gene sequence: CDR1 MNHEY, CDR2 SVGAGI. Repertoires were generated with immunoSEQ multiplex PCR, while TCRdb's copy carries only in-frame clones and drops some. The sample consists of some 66,000 clones, roughly nine tenths of them appearing once. The clonotype comes from a human donor in a cohort sampled during active COVID-19. Specimen: peripheral blood. This chain connects TRBV6-5 to TRBJ2-7; 7 positions match TRBD1. CDR3: CASDRESSYEQYF. For the CDR3, the DNA is TGTGCCAGCGACAGGGAAAGCTCCTACGAGCAGTACTTC.